This T cell receptor beta chain was recorded in a study of T cells in Graves' hyperthyroidism and ophthalmopathy. Study details: At initial diagnosis, before any treatment had begun, peripheral blood was obtained.

The source material, RNA transcripts, was used to amplify TCR beta CDR3 regions. The primer set for the first-round RT-PCR of the TCR CDR3 was HTBI. TCRdb itself ran the multiplex PCR reads through MiXCR, one entry per CDR3 protein. Counted here are about 690,000 distinct CDR3 sequences, roughly a sixth occurring once; the ten biggest clones make up about 16%. In regard to this clonotype: This may come from a read error, since a much larger clone is one base off.

CDR3 length: 14 amino acids. Germline V gives CDR1 ENHRY, CDR2 SYGVKD. This TCR came from a man in his fifties with Graves' hyperthyroidism. The chain couples TRBV10-3 to TRBJ1-5; D possibly corresponds to TRBD1 (5 bases). Sequenced: blood. The CDR3 reads CTISVGGSSQPQHF. The CDR3 region has the DNA TGTACCATCAGTGTCGGGGGGAGTAGCCAGCCCCAGCATTTT.